Each of the 6 T cell receptor beta chains below was sequenced from the same sample in a study of blood T cell repertoires in COVID-19. TCRdb keeps only in-frame clones here, not all; method: immunoSEQ multiplex PCR. Seen here are 90,000 or so clones, over 70% observed once, and the top ten hold more than 20%. Sequences were obtained from peripheral blood. These receptors originate from a man aged 80 or over with active or convalescent COVID-19.

This chain joins TRBV18 and TRBJ2-7; D remains ambiguous. Germline CDR1 is KGHSH and CDR2 is LQKENI. V lost 1 base to trimming and J lost 1 base, with 11 bases between them. The CDR3 totals 15 residues. CDR3 bases: TGTGCCAGCTCACCACGAGTACAGCTATCCTACGAGCAGTACTTC. It codes for CASSPRVQLSYEQYF. Full variable domain (missing parts from reference TRBV18 and TRBJ2-7): NAGVMQNPRHLVRRRGQEARLRCSPMKGHSHVYWYRQLPEEGLKFMVYLQKENIIDESGMPKERFSAEFPKEGPSILRIQQVVRGDSAAYFCASSPRVQLSYEQYFGPGTRLTVT.

This rearrangement joins TRBV6-6 to TRBJ2-7, with D possibly TRBD1 on 7 matching bases. This CDR3 spans 12 amino acids. Germline CDR1 and CDR2: MNHNY and SVGAGI (reference sequence). With 7 bases removed from V and 6 bases from J, the gap between germline ends came to 13 bases. The CDR3 nucleotides read TGTGCCAGCACCCGACAGGGAGGCGAGCAGTACTTC. Its protein is CASTRQGGEQYF.

This clone was counted between two and nine times. The J gene is TRBJ2-1, the V gene TRBV27, with D unresolved. The CDR3 runs 15 residues. CDR1 MNHEY and CDR2 SMNVEV come from the germline V gene (reference sequence). V was trimmed by 5 bases and J by 5 bases, leaving 16 bases between them. CDR3 bases: TGTGCCAGCAGTCCCGAGGTTCGGCCCAACAATGAGCAGTTCTTC. Residues: CASSPEVRPNNEQFF.

The chain carries TRBV5-1 and TRBJ2-3; 8 bases match TRBD1. The CDR3 length is 15 residues. Per germline, CDR1 SGHRS and CDR2 YFSETQ. Losses at the gene ends were 3 bases for V and 6 bases for J; bases not matched to a gene: 9. The DNA of the CDR3 is TGCGCCAGCAGCTCGGGACAGGACCTTGTGGATACGCAGTATTTT. This translates into CASSSGQDLVDTQYF.

The rearrangement links TRBV23-1 to TRBJ2-7, with a tentative D call TRBD1 (6 bases). TRBV23-1 is labeled an ORF, and its function is uncertain. CDR3 size: 13 residues. V gave up 7 bases and J gave up 3 bases, with 13 bases separating them. The CDR3 sequence is CASKTGGGYEQYF. CDR3 bases: TGCGCCAGCAAGACAGGCGGCGGCTACGAGCAGTACTTC.

The rearrangement uses TRBV11-2 and TRBJ1-1; D is unclear. The CDR3 spans 14 residues. V shed 5 bases and J shed 6 bases, with 16 bases lying between them. The germline V gene has CDR1 SGHAT and CDR2 FQNNGV. CDR3 sequence: CASSPPPVSSEAFF. The CDR3 DNA follows: TGTGCCAGCAGCCCCCCACCGGTATCGTCTGAAGCTTTCTTT.